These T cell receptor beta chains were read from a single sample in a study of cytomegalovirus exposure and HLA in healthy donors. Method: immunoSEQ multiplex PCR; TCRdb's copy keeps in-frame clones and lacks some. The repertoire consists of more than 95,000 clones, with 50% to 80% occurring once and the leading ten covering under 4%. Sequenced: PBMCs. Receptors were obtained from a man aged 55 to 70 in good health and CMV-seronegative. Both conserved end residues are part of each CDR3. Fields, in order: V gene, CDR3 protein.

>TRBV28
CASIGRLAGGIEGTDTQYF
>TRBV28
CASTQMDRTYYGYTF
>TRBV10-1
CASRTGVGANVLTF
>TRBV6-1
CASSPQDRAKAEAFF
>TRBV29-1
CSGRTSYEQYF
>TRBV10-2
CASAGPSTDTQYF
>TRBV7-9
CASSLSSRTGHEKLFF
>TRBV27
CASSLSYSPYEQYF
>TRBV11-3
CASSGEAYEQYF
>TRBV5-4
CASSVPGGTRYGYTF
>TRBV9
CASSVVTGSGSEAFF
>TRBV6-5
CASSDSGGPTDTQYF
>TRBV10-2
CAMAGGLSYNEQFF
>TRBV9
CASSVEGTKLSPLHF
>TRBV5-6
CASSFQGYQPQHF
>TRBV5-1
CASTLEGRNTEAFF
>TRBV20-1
CSVPSGETQYF
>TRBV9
CASSVLDTYNSPLHF
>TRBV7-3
CASSLQGSSYNEQFF
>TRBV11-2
CASSLETSRGHF
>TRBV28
CASSLRVSGANVLTF
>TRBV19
CASSQGGTGEQFF
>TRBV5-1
CASSPQGEAGELFF
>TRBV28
CASSPGLAGGEETQYF
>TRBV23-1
CASSQSYHGADSPLHF
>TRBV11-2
CASSRTSGRAKSSYNEQFF
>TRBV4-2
CASSQDQGAGEAFF
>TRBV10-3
CASGQSPTNQPQHF
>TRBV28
CASAMDRSLYSNQPQHF
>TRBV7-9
CASSHLGSGTSSYEQYF
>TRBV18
CASSPPSGFTDTQYF
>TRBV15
CATSRARLAGSGETQYF
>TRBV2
CASSLTGELETQYF
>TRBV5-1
CASGSAGGYEQYF
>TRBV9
CASSPGQGVGEQYF
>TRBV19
CASSNPGQQTNEKLFF
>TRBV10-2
CASSDSGGTDTQYF
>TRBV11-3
CASSTRQGTNSPLHF
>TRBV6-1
CASRDRGRSTDTQYF
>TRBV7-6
CASSTGTHNSPLHF
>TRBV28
CASRQGSAEAFF
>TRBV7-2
CASSLVSAGLGEKLFF
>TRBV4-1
CASSQEFSLAGVEQFF